This T cell receptor (beta chain) was profiled in a study of T cells in Graves' hyperthyroidism and ophthalmopathy (dated by TCRdb to 2018 to 2020). Broadly, across the study: Peripheral blood was collected at initial diagnosis, before any treatment. A discovery cohort of roughly 100 patients, roughly 43 with Graves' ophthalmopathy and 55 to 60 with stable Graves' hyperthyroidism, was used to find distinguishing TCR V-J signatures. Following sampling, methimazole starting at 30 mg daily was given to hyperthyroidism patients, and high-dose intravenous methylprednisolone was given to ophthalmopathy patients. The 85 to 100 discovery patients were divided at random into training and test sets in a 7:3 ratio. In over five Graves' hyperthyroidism patients, the study also compared T-cell repertoires from thyroid tissue with T-cell repertoires from blood. Prospective prediction of ophthalmopathy was tested in an independent validation cohort of 18 to 20 hyperthyroidism patients and around 16 patients who later progressed to ophthalmopathy. The paper reports TCR Vbeta CDR3 sequencing of more than 120 peripheral blood samples: around 41 ophthalmopathy, 70 to 85 hyperthyroidism and around 17 progressor patients.

This clonotype was found many times. The antigen it binds to is not known. The sample holds no much larger clone one base away, and base qualities are not on file. General study outcomes and caveats: No statistical method was used to fix the sample size in advance, and group allocation was not hidden from the investigators. A 13 V-J signature model separated ophthalmopathy from stable hyperthyroidism, with around 91% sensitivity and approximately 81% specificity in cross-validation and 80%/75% in testing. In validation, the model predicted progression to ophthalmopathy a median of 6.5 months before onset, with about 70% sensitivity and almost 75% specificity. Most expanded thyroid clonotypes (frequency above 0.001) were also found in blood, which suggests that blood repertoires may mirror thyroid immune responses.

Moderately to severely active disease, a Clinical Activity Score of at least 3, a NOSPECS grade of at least 4, and a duration under 3 months were present in ophthalmopathy patients. The study excluded patients with uncontrolled infections, other autoimmune diseases, pregnancy or lactation. Diagnoses were based on clinical symptoms, serum thyroxine and TRAb, thyroid ultrasound and orbital computed tomography. PBMCs were separated from about 10 ml of fresh peripheral blood using Ficoll-Paque density gradient centrifugation. Total RNA was extracted with Trizol reagent, and quality was checked on an Agilent 2100 Bioanalyzer. Amplification of TCR beta CDR3 regions was carried out from RNA transcripts. A first-round RT-PCR of the TCR CDR3 used the HTBI primer set with the Qiagen OneStep RT-PCR kit. The libraries were constructed in a second round of multiplex PCR and then size-selected and purified. The libraries were sequenced on an Illumina HiSeq2000 using paired-end 100 bp reads. The study's own analysis went as follows. SOAPnuke was used to process the raw data, throwing out any read that contained adapters or uncalled bases, had a mean Phred below 15, or lacked an exact constant-primer or identifier match. COPE v1.2.5 was used to merge high-quality paired reads, and clonotypes were defined as unique nucleotide sequences. Clonotypes were aligned to IMGT TRBV, TRBD and TRBJ reference segments using MiTCR v1.1. The analysis was restricted to V-J combinations with a frequency above 0.0001, which together covered 98% to 99.2% of the repertoires. The TCS score was defined as the ratio of F50 (clonal expansion) to E x V (chaos), calculated using BLOSUM62-based TCRdist between CDR3 peptides within each V-J. Welch's t-statistics and random forest reduced approximately 520 V-J features to about 13, which were used in a naive Bayes classifier (R e1071). Starting from the raw public reads, TCRdb applied fastp trimming at Q25, assembled clones with MiXCR and retained in-frame beta chains. Identical CDR3 protein sequences are pooled into one entry, listed with their most common genes and DNA. TCRdb assigned the V and J calls; the authors' analysis was not used. Recorded for this sample are 250,000 to 350,000 distinct CDR3 sequences; 15% to 20% of them occurred a single time. Together, the top ten hold around 55% of the sample.

This clonotype was obtained from a woman aged 60-70 years with Graves' ophthalmopathy. Sequencing was performed on blood.

The nucleotides are TGTGCCAGCAGCTTAGCCGGGCGTCGCAGCGGCTACACCTTC. The encoded protein is CASSLAGRRSGYTF. Recombination connected TRBV7-9 to TRBJ1-2, with an unclear D gene assignment. Measured from the cysteine to the phenylalanine, the CDR3 is 14 residues long. Only the CDR3 part of the read is kept: 42 bases, read in frame from the first base. Via the germline V gene (reference sequence), CDR1 is SEHNR and CDR2 FQNEAQ. Trimming at the junction amounts to 0 bases on V and 8 bases on J, and the germline ends lie 13 bases apart.